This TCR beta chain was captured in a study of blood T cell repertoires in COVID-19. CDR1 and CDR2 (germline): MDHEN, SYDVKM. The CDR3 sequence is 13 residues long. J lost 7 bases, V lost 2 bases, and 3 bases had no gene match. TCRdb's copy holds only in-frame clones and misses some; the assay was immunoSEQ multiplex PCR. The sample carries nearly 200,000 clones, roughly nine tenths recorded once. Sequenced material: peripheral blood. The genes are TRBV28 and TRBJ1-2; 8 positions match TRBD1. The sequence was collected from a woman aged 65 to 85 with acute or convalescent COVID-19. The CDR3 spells CASSLRTGRGYTF. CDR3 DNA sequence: TGTGCCAGCAGTTTACGGACAGGGCGTGGCTACACCTTC.